The clone carrying this TCR beta chain was seen a few times. TCRdb's copy holds only in-frame clones and misses some; the assay was immunoSEQ multiplex PCR. Here the sample spans 39,000 or so clones, around 89% being singletons. This specimen belongs to a study of OX40 agonist ivuxolimab in advanced cancers. V lost 4 bases, J lost 10 bases, and 10 bases lay in between. CDR1 and CDR2 from the germline V gene are MNHEY and SVGAGI. This CDR3 has 11 residues. Sequenced material: CD4+ or CD8+ T cells sorted from blood, taken in a trial of the OX40 agonist ivuxolimab. This chain connects TRBV6-5 to TRBJ1-1; D gene ambiguous. The receptor's source is an adult with an advanced solid tumor such as melanoma, head and neck, liver or kidney cancer. CDR3 nucleotide sequence: TGTGCCAGCAGTTGGAAGACAAGAGCTTTCTTT. Translation: CASSWKTRAFF.